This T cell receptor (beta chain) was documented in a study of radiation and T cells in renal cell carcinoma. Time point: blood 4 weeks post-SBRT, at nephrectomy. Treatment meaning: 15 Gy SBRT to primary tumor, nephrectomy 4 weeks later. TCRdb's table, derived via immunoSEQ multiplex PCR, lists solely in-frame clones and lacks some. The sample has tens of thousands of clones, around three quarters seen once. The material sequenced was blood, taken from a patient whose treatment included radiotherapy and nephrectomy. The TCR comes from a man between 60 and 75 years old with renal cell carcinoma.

CDR3: CASSFAGAANEKLFF. CDR3 sequence (DNA): TGTGCCAGCAGCTTCGCGGGGGCGGCTAATGAAAAACTGTTTTTT. This chain connects TRBV5-4 to TRBJ1-4, with D possibly matching TRBD1 (6 bases). The length of the CDR3 is 15 residues. Germline CDR1 SGHNT, CDR2 YYREEE (reference sequence). Trimming took 2 bases from V and 3 from J, leaving 11 bases between them.